Shown below are 21 T cell receptor beta chains from a single sample sequenced in a study of T-cell memory formation after mild COVID-19. TCRdb called the 5' RACE reads again in MiXCR, with one record for every CDR3 protein. The sample carries about 170,000 distinct CDR3 sequences, approximately 13% recorded once. The specimen was PBMCs or a T cell subset sorted from them (not recorded which). These receptors were taken from a man younger than 30 who had mild COVID-19 (a few samples of this study predate the infection). Cell type and time point are not known.

This clonotype was counted many times. The rearrangement joins TRBV28 to TRBJ2-7; tentative D call: TRBD2 (5 bases). Germline CDR1 and CDR2: MDHEN and SYDVKM. This CDR3 region has 12 residues. The CDR3 is CGTRGRSYEQYV. The CDR3 region has the DNA TGTGGTACCCGGGGTAGGTCCTACGAGCAGTACGTC.

This clonotype was picked up a small number of times. The gene calls are TRBV14 and TRBJ2-3; no firm D call. Germline lookup yields CDR1 SGHDN and CDR2 FVKESK. The ends were cut back, 1 base at V and 0 bases at J, with 11 bases in the middle. The CDR3 has 16 amino acids. The CDR3 sequence: CASSQGVGGSTDTQYF. CDR3 DNA: TGTGCCAGCAGCCAAGGAGTTGGCGGTAGCACAGATACGCAGTATTTT. Full variable domain (remainder filled in from reference TRBV14 and TRBJ2-3): EAGVTQFPSHSVIEKGQTVTLRCDPISGHDNLYWYRRVMGKEIKFLLHFVKESKQDESGMPNNRFLAERTGGTYSTLKVQPAELEDSGVYFCASSQGVGGSTDTQYFGPGTRLTVL.

This clonotype was seen more than once but under ten times. This chain joins TRBV7-9 and TRBJ1-2, with TRBD1 matching over 11 bases. The germline CDR1 and CDR2 sequences are SEHNR and FQNEAQ (reference sequence). The junction had 4 bases not matched to a gene; V was cut back by 5 bases and J by 2 bases. This CDR3 contains 15 residues. CDR3 nucleotides: TGTGCCAGCAGCGGTCGGGACAGGGGGAACTATGGCTACACCTTC. It codes for CASSGRDRGNYGYTF.

The gene calls are TRBV7-2 and TRBJ2-3; D remains ambiguous. Trimming pared 0 bases from V and 8 bases from J, leaving 15 bases between. The length of the CDR3 is 15 residues. CDR1 is SGHTA and CDR2 is FQGNSA in the germline V gene. CDR3 nucleotides: TGTGCCAGCAGCTTAGCCCGGGTTACCCAAGGTACGCAGTATTTT. Protein: CASSLARVTQGTQYF.

This clonotype was recorded a few times. The V gene is TRBV3-1, the J gene TRBJ2-7, with 7 bases identical to TRBD1. The germline CDR1 and CDR2 sequences are LGHDT and YNNKEL (reference sequence). V dropped 3 bases and J dropped 4; count of bases not matched to a gene: 18. This CDR3 is built from 18 residues. This chain's CDR3 is CASSHLTLQGRPRYEQYF. CDR3 nucleotide sequence: TGTGCCAGCAGCCACCTAACTCTACAGGGGCGCCCTCGATACGAGCAGTACTTC.

This clonotype turned up a few times. V gene TRBV3-1 combines with J gene TRBJ2-7; the match to TRBD2 covers 7 bases. The CDR3 runs 14 residues. Trimming took 4 bases from V and 0 from J; bases not matched to a gene: 3. Germline V CDR1 and CDR2: LGHDT, YNNKEL (reference sequence). This chain's CDR3 is CASSRGGSSYEQYV. The DNA of the CDR3 is TGTGCCAGCAGCCGGGGGGGAAGCTCCTACGAGCAGTACGTC.

The CDR3: CASSRLAGGLGEQFF. CDR3 in DNA: TGTGCCAGCAGCCGACTAGCGGGGGGGCTAGGGGAGCAGTTCTTC. The chain uses TRBV6-2 or TRBV6-3 and TRBJ2-1; 14 nucleotides match TRBD2. The length of the CDR3 is 15 residues. Germline V CDR1 and CDR2: MNHEY, SVGEGT. V shed 6 bases and J 10 bases; nucleotides not matched to a gene: 8.

This clonotype was recorded many times. This sequence joins TRBV11-3 and TRBJ2-1; 8 bases map to TRBD2. Germline CDR1 is SGHNT and CDR2 is YENEEA. The CDR3 sequence is 14 residues long. Germline trimming cut 4 bases from V and 9 bases from J; bases unmatched to any gene: 8. CDR3 region: CASSSFGGGREQFF. In DNA, the CDR3 is TGTGCCAGCAGCTCTTTCGGGGGGGGACGTGAGCAGTTCTTC.

The genes are TRBV7-3 and TRBJ2-5, with a tentative D call TRBD2 (6 bases). V lost 5 bases and J lost 2, with 15 bases in between. Germline loops: CDR1 SGHTA, CDR2 FQGTGA. This CDR3 spans 15 amino acids. The CDR3, as DNA: TGTGCCAGCAGCCGGAATCGGGGGTGGCAAGAGACCCAGTACTTC. It encodes CASSRNRGWQETQYF.

V usage is TRBV29-1 and J usage is TRBJ2-5, with D unclear. CDR1 is SQVTM and CDR2 is ANQGSEA in the germline V gene. This CDR3 has 12 amino acids. V was clipped by 4 bases and J by 2 bases, with 8 bases between them. CDR3 DNA sequence: TGCAGCGTTGGGCATAGACAAGAGACCCAGTACTTC. Translating it yields CSVGHRQETQYF.

The V gene is TRBV18, the J gene TRBJ1-3; D gene unclear. With 5 bases removed from V and 0 bases from J, the gap between germline ends came to 11 bases. CDR1 KGHSH and CDR2 LQKENI come from the germline V gene. The length of the CDR3 is 15 residues. Written as DNA, the CDR3 is TGTGCCAGCTCAGCTGGACGGAACTCTGGAAACACCATATATTTT. The encoded protein is CASSAGRNSGNTIYF.

This sequence joins TRBV20-1 and TRBJ2-7; the D is unclear. Trimming pared 5 bases from V and 3 bases from J, leaving 11 bases between. The V gene's germline CDR1 is DFQATT and CDR2 SNEGSKA (reference sequence). The CDR3 loop spans 12 amino acids. CDR3 DNA: TGCAGTGCTGGCCGGGCTGGCTACGAGCAGTACTTC. This gives the protein CSAGRAGYEQYF.

The rearrangement uses TRBV19 and TRBJ1-2; no reliable D call. The V end lost 6 bases, the J end lost 4 bases, and 12 bases lay between the germline ends. Per germline, CDR1 LNHDA and CDR2 SQIVND (reference sequence). The length of the CDR3 is 13 residues. The CDR3 spells CASSPTVGYGYTF. CDR3 in DNA: TGTGCCAGTAGCCCAACGGTGGGCTATGGCTACACCTTC.

The chain carries TRBV4-1 and TRBJ2-5; D uncertain. The germline V and J ends were trimmed by 1 base and 3 bases, with 6 bases remaining between them. Germline lookup yields CDR1 MGHRA and CDR2 YSYEKL. This CDR3 is 13 amino acids long. As DNA, the CDR3 is TGCGCCAGCAGCCAAGCGTATAAAGAGACCCAGTACTTC. Its protein product is CASSQAYKETQYF.

There are a few counts of this clonotype. The CDR3 reads CASSYGGTQYF. The CDR3 DNA sequence: TGTGCCAGCAGTTACGGGGGGACCCAGTACTTC. This chain joins TRBV6-2 or TRBV6-3 and TRBJ2-5; D may match TRBD1 or TRBD2 (5 bases each). This CDR3 has 11 amino acids. Deletions cut 2 bases from V and 7 bases from J, with 5 bases between. The germline V gene encodes CDR1 MNHEY and CDR2 SVGEGT.

This clonotype showed up many times. The V and J genes are TRBV5-1 and TRBJ2-3; D tentatively reads TRBD1 or TRBD2 (5 bases each). V dropped 3 bases and J dropped 5 bases, with 19 bases sitting between them. The germline V gene encodes CDR1 SGHRS and CDR2 YFSETQ. The CDR3 spans 16 residues. Here the CDR3 reads CASSYLDTPRGDTQYF. Written as DNA, the CDR3 is TGCGCCAGCAGCTACCTGGACACGCCCCGGGGAGATACGCAGTATTTT.

This clonotype occurred many times. The J gene is TRBJ2-3, the V gene TRBV5-1; 15 bases agree with TRBD2. The V gene's germline CDR1 is SGHRS and CDR2 YFSETQ. CDR3 length: 15 residues. V was clipped by 3 bases and J by 6 bases; unmatched bases: 2. CDR3 sequence (DNA): TGCGCCAGCAGCTCGGGGACTAGCGGGGGGGATACGCAGTATTTT. Translation: CASSSGTSGGDTQYF.

This clonotype showed up just a few times. This chain links TRBV4-3 with TRBJ2-2, with unresolved D. This CDR3 is 14 amino acids long. Germline V CDR1 and CDR2: LGHNA, YSLEER. V shed 0 bases and J shed 7 bases, with 9 bases lying between them. CDR3 sequence: CASSQEGRDGELFF. The CDR3 DNA reads as TGCGCCAGCAGCCAAGAAGGAAGAGACGGGGAGCTGTTTTTT.

This clonotype was observed a few times. The CDR3: CASSQRPGQGFSGNSPLHF. In DNA form, the CDR3 reads TGCGCCAGCAGCCAAAGGCCGGGACAGGGATTTAGTGGTAATTCACCCCTCCACTTT. The V call is TRBV4-3, the J call TRBJ1-6, with 9 bases aligning to TRBD1. The V gene end was trimmed by 2 bases and the J gene end by 6 bases; junction bases not matched to a gene: 14. The CDR3 covers 19 residues. Germline V gene sequence: CDR1 LGHNA, CDR2 YSLEER.

This chain links TRBV28 with TRBJ1-1, with D possibly being TRBD1 (5 bases). CDR1 is MDHEN and CDR2 is SYDVKM in the germline V gene. The V gene lost 5 bases and the J gene lost 0 bases, with 16 bases spanning the gap. This CDR3 has 16 residues. The CDR3 here is CASSITRGTLNTEAFF. The DNA for the CDR3 is TGTGCCAGCAGTATCACCCGGGGGACGTTGAACACTGAAGCTTTCTTT.

This clonotype has more than one count but fewer than ten. The chain employs TRBV12-3 or TRBV12-4 and TRBJ2-5, with 7 bases identical to TRBD1. The ends lost 6 bases at V and 3 bases at J; junction bases unmatched: 4. The CDR3 contains 13 residues. The CDR3 DNA reads as TGTGCCAGCAGCCACAGGGGAAAAGAGACCCAGTACTTC. It codes for CASSHRGKETQYF.